Listed below are T cell receptor beta chains from one sample, sequenced in a study of tumor-infiltrating lymphocytes in primary liver carcinoma. One entry per CDR3 protein, called by TCRdb with MiXCR from the multiplex PCR reads. The sample comprises about 300,000 distinct CDR3 sequences, 65% of which are singletons, and more than 8.5% rests with the top ten. Specimen: peripheral blood. Every receptor here comes from a middle-aged man with primary liver carcinoma and hepatitis B virus infection. The CDR3 runs from the conserved cysteine through the conserved F or W. The D gene is left open where the match is weak. Clone size, where shown, is once, few, many, or a class for clones that have expanded.

CASTPQEWRSTDTQYF	TGCGCCAGCACCCCCCAAGAATGGAGAAGCACAGATACGCAGTATTTT	TRBV5-1	-	TRBJ2-3	-
CASSLEVGELFF	TGTGCCAGCAGCTTAGAGGTCGGGGAGCTGTTTTTT	TRBV11-2	-	TRBJ2-2	medium-sized
CASSVEASGGREAFF	TGTGCCAGCAGCGTAGAAGCCTCAGGGGGCCGTGAAGCTTTCTTT	TRBV9	TRBD1	TRBJ1-1	-
CASSESYEQYF	TGCGCCAGCAGTGAGTCTTACGAGCAGTACTTC	TRBV10-2	-	TRBJ2-7	many
CASRGASGSPSSYNEQFF	TGTGCCAGCCGGGGAGCTAGCGGTTCTCCAAGCTCCTACAATGAGCAGTTCTTC	TRBV7-8	TRBD2	TRBJ2-1	-
CASIASIYEQYF	TGTGCCAGCATTGCTAGCATCTACGAGCAGTACTTC	TRBV6-1	-	TRBJ2-7	many
CAGGLLGRALIF	TGTGCTGGTGGTTTGCTTGGGAGGGCCTTGATCTTC	TRBV12-5	TRBD2	TRBJ2-1	-
CASSLSYGYTF	TGTGCCAGCAGTTTATCCTATGGCTACACCTTC	TRBV28	-	TRBJ1-2	-
CASSLVQAQETQYF	TGTGCCAGCAGCTTAGTTCAGGCGCAAGAGACCCAGTACTTC	TRBV7-9	-	TRBJ2-5	-
CGSSYPRVAENTGELFF	TGTGGCAGCAGTTACCCCCGAGTAGCGGAGAACACCGGGGAGCTGTTTTTT	TRBV6-2/TRBV6-3	-	TRBJ2-2	-
CASSPSHEQETQYF	TGTGCCAGCAGCCCTTCTCATGAACAAGAGACCCAGTACTTC	TRBV7-9	-	TRBJ2-5	many
CAWASSYNEQFF	TGTGCCTGGGCTAGCTCCTACAATGAGCAGTTCTTC	TRBV30	-	TRBJ2-1	-
CASSSGQAQETQYF	TGCGCCAGCAGCTCGGGACAGGCCCAAGAGACCCAGTACTTC	TRBV5-1	TRBD1	TRBJ2-5	-
CTTLGQGKGTQYF	TGTACCACTCTAGGACAGGGGAAGGGCACGCAGTATTTT	TRBV25-1	TRBD1	TRBJ2-3	-
CASSLAGGLSTDTQYF	TGCGCCAGCAGCTTGGCCGGGGGGCTTAGCACAGATACGCAGTATTTT	TRBV5-1	-	TRBJ2-3	-
CSAGPQAGRTDTQYF	TGCAGCGCTGGCCCCCAAGCGGGCCGCACAGATACGCAGTATTTT	TRBV29-1	-	TRBJ2-3	-
CASSYAPGSGELFF	TGTGCCAGCAGTTACGCCCCAGGGTCCGGGGAGCTGTTTTTT	TRBV6-5	-	TRBJ2-2	many
CASSLDPGGRANNEQFF	TGTGCCAGCAGCTTAGATCCGGGCGGGAGGGCGAACAATGAGCAGTTCTTC	TRBV7-9	TRBD2	TRBJ2-1	few
CAINHQGSANGYTF	TGTGCCATCAACCACCAGGGGAGTGCGAATGGCTACACCTTC	TRBV10-3	-	TRBJ1-2	-
CASSLTVGGIDEQYF	TGCGCCAGCAGCTTGACGGTAGGAGGGATCGACGAGCAGTACTTC	TRBV5-1	-	TRBJ2-7	-
CASSSRGRVGPQETQYF	TGCGCCAGCAGCTCACGGGGCAGGGTTGGACCCCAAGAGACCCAGTACTTC	TRBV5-1	-	TRBJ2-5	-
CASNMGPNYGYTF	TGCGCCAGCAACATGGGGCCAAACTATGGCTACACCTTC	TRBV5-1	-	TRBJ1-2	-
CASTNPASPQETQYF	TGTGCCAGCACCAATCCGGCCAGCCCTCAAGAGACCCAGTACTTC	TRBV28	-	TRBJ2-5	few
CSVLDEGGGYTF	TGCAGCGTTTTGGACGAGGGCGGAGGCTACACCTTC	TRBV29-1	-	TRBJ1-2	many
CASRLNMGGNTEAFF	TGTGCCAGCAGACTTAATATGGGGGGCAACACTGAAGCTTTCTTT	TRBV12-3/TRBV12-4	-	TRBJ1-1	many
CASSPGTGVSTDTQYF	TGCGCCAGCAGCCCCGGGACAGGGGTGAGCACAGATACGCAGTATTTT	TRBV5-1	TRBD1	TRBJ2-3	few
CASSWVSRFMDEQFF	TGTGCCAGCAGCTGGGTCTCCCGTTTTATGGATGAGCAGTTCTTC	TRBV13	-	TRBJ2-1	-
CASSQGVGRTDTQYF	TGTGCCAGCAGCCAAGGAGTGGGGCGGACAGATACGCAGTATTTT	TRBV14	-	TRBJ2-3	-
CSTSAEGSTDTQYF	TGCAGCACCAGTGCAGAGGGCAGCACAGATACGCAGTATTTT	TRBV29-1	-	TRBJ2-3	many